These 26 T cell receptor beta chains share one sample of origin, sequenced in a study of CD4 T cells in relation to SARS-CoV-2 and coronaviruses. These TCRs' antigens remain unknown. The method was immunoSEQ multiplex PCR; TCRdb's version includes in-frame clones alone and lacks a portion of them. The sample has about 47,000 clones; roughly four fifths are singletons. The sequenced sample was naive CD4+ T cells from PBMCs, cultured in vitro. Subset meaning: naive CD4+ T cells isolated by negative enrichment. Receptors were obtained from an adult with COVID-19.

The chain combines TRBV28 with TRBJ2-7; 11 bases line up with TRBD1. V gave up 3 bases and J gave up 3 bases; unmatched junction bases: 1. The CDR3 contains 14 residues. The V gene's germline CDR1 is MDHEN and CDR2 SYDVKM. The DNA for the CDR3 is TGTGCCAGCAGTTTGGGGACAGGGGGCTACGAGCAGTACTTC. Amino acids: CASSLGTGGYEQYF.

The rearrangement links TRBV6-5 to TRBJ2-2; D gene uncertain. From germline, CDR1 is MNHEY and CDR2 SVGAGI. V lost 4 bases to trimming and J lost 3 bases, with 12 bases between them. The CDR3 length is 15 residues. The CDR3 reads CASSSPGRDTGELFF. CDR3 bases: TGTGCCAGCAGTTCCCCCGGTAGGGACACCGGGGAGCTGTTTTTT.

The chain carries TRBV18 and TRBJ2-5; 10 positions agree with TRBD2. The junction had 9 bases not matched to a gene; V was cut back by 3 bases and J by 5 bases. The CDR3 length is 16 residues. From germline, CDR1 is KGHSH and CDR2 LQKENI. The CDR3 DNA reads TGTGCCAGCTCACCCCCTGAGCGGGAGGGCCGGGAGACCCAGTACTTC. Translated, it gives CASSPPEREGRETQYF.

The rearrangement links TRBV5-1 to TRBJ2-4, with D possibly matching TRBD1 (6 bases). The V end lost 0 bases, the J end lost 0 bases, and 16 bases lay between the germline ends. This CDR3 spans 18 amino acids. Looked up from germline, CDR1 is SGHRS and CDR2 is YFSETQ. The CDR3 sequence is CASSLDPGQRLAKNIQYF. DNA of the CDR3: TGCGCCAGCAGCTTGGATCCGGGACAAAGACTAGCCAAAAACATTCAGTACTTC.

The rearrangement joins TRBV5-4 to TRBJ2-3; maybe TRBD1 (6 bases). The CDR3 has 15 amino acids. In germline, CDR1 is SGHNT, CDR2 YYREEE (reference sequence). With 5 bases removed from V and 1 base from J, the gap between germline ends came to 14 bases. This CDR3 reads CASRRNREGTDTQYF. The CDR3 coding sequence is TGTGCCAGCAGGCGGAACAGGGAAGGCACAGATACGCAGTATTTT. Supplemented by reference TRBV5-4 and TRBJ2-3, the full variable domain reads ETGVTQSPTHLIKTRGQQVTLRCSSQSGHNTVSWYQQALGQGPQFIFQYYREEENGRGNFPPRFSGLQFPNYSSELNVNALELDDSALYLCASRRNREGTDTQYFGPGTRLTVL.

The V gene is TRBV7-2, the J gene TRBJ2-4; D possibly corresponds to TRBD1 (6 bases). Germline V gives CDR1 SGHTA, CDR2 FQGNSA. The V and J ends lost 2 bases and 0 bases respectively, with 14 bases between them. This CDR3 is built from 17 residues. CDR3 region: CASSLMTGTLAKNIQYF. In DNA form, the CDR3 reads TGTGCCAGCAGCTTAATGACAGGAACACTAGCCAAAAACATTCAGTACTTC.

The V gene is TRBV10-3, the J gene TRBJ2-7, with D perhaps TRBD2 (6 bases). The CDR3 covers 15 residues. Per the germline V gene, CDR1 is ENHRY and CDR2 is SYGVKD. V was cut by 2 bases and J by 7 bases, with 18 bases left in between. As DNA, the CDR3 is TGTGCCATCAGTGAGGGTAGACGGGAGTACAGTGAGCAGTACTTC. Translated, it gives CAISEGRREYSEQYF.

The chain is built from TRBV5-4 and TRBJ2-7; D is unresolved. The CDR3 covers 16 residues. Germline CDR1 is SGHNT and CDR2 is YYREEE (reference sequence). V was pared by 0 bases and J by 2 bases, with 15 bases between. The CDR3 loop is CASSLGLTPRTYEQYF. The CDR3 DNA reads TGTGCCAGCAGCTTGGGGCTGACACCCCGAACCTACGAGCAGTACTTC.

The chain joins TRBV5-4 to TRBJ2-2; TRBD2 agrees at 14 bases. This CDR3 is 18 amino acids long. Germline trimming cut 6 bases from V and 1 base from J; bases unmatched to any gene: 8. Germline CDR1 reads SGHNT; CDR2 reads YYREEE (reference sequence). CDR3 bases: TGTGCCAGCACCACGGGACTAGCGGGAGACCTGAACACCGGGGAGCTGTTTTTT. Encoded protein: CASTTGLAGDLNTGELFF.

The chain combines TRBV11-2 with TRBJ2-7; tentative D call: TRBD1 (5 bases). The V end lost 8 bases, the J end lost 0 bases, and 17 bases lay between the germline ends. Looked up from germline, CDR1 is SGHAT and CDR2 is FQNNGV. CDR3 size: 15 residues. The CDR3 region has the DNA TGTGCCAGCGCCCAAGCAGGGCTTAGCTCCTACGAGCAGTACTTC. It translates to CASAQAGLSSYEQYF.

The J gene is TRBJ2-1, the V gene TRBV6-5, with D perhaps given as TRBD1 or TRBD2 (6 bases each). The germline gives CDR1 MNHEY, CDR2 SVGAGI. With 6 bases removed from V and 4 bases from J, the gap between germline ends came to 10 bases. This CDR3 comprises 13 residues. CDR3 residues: CASRWGAYNEQFF. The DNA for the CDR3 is TGTGCCAGCAGGTGGGGGGCATACAATGAGCAGTTCTTC.

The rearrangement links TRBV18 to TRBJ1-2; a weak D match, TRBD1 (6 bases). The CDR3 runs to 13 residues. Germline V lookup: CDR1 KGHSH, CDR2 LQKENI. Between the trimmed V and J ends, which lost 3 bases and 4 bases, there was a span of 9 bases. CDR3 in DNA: TGTGCCAGCTCACCGGACAGAATCTATGGCTACACCTTC. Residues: CASSPDRIYGYTF.

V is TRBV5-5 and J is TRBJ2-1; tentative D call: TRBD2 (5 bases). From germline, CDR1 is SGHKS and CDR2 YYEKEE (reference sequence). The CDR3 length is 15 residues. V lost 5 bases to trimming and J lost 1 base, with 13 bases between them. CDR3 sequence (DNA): TGTGCCAGCAGAGGAGGAATTAGGTCCTACAATGAGCAGTTCTTC. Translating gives CASRGGIRSYNEQFF.

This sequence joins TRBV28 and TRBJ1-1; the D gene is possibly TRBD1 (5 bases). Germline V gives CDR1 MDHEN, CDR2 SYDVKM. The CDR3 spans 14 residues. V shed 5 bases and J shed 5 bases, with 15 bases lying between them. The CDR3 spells CASSPGQKGTEAFF. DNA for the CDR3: TGTGCCAGCAGTCCAGGGCAGAAAGGGACTGAAGCTTTCTTT.

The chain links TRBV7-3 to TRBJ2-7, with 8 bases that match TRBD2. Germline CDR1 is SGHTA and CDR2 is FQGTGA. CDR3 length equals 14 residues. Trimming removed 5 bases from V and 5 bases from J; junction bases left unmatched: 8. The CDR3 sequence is CASSPLAGSNEQYF. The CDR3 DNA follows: TGTGCCAGCAGCCCTTTAGCGGGAAGCAACGAGCAGTACTTC.

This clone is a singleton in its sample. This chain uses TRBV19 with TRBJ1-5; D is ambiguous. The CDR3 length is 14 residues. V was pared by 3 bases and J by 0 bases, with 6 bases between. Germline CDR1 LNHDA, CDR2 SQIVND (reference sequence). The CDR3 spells CASSISGSNQPQHF. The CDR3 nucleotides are TGTGCCAGTAGTATTTCGGGTAGCAATCAGCCCCAGCATTTT.

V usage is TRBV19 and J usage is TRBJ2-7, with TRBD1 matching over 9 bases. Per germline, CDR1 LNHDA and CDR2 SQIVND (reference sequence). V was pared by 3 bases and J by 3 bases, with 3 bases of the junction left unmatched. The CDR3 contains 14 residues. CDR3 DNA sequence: TGTGCCAGTAGTATCGGGACAGGGTACTACGAGCAGTACTTC. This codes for CASSIGTGYYEQYF.

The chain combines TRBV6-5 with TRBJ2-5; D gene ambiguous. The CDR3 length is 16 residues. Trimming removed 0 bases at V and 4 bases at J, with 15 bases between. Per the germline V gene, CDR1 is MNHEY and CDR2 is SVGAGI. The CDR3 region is CASSYSPYGGRETQYF. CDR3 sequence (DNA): TGTGCCAGCAGTTACTCTCCGTACGGTGGGCGAGAGACCCAGTACTTC.

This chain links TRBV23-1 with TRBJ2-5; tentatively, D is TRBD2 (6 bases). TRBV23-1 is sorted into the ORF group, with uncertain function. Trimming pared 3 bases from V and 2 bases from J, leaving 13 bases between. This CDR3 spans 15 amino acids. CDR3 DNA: TGCGCCAGCAGTCATCCCTCGGGGGAACAAGAGACCCAGTACTTC. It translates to CASSHPSGEQETQYF.

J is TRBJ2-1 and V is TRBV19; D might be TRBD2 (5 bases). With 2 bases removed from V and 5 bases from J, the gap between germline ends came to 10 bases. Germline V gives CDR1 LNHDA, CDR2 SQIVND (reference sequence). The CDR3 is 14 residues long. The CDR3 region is CASSIFSGNNEQFF. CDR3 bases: TGTGCCAGTAGTATATTTTCGGGAAACAATGAGCAGTTCTTC.

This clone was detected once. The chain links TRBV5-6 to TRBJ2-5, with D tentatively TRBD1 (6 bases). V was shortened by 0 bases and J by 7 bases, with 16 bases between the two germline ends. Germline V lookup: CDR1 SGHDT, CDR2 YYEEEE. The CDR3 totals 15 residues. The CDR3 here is CASSLGAGALGTQYF. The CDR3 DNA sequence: TGTGCCAGCAGCTTGGGTGCAGGGGCCCTGGGGACCCAGTACTTC.

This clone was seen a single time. CDR3 in DNA: TGTGCCAGCAGCCAAGGCTTCGAGCAGTACTTC. Translated, it gives CASSQGFEQYF. J is TRBJ2-7 and V is TRBV3-1 (or the pseudogene TRBV3-2); D call uncertain. Germline loops: CDR1 LGHDT, CDR2 YNNKEL (reference sequence). V was pared by 1 base and J by 6 bases, with 4 bases between. This CDR3 has 11 amino acids.

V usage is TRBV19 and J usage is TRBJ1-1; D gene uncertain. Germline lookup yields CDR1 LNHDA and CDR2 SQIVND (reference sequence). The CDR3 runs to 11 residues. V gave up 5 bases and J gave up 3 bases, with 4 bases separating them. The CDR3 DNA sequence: TGTGCCAGTAGTCAGTACACTGAAGCTTTCTTT. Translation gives CASSQYTEAFF.

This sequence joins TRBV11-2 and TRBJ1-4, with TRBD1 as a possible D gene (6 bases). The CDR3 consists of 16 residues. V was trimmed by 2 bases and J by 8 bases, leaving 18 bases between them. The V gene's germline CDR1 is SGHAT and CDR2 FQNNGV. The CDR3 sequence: CASSLWPRGNYEKLFF. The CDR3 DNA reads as TGTGCCAGCAGCTTATGGCCAAGGGGGAATTACGAAAAACTGTTTTTT.

The CDR3: CASSESPGGYGYTF. For the CDR3, the DNA is TGTGCCAGCAGTGAGTCTCCGGGTGGCTATGGCTACACCTTC. V and J are TRBV6-4 and TRBJ1-2; D is unresolved. CDR1 MRHNA and CDR2 SNTAGT come from the germline V gene. The length of the CDR3 is 14 residues. Deletions cut 3 bases from V and 4 bases from J, with 12 bases between.

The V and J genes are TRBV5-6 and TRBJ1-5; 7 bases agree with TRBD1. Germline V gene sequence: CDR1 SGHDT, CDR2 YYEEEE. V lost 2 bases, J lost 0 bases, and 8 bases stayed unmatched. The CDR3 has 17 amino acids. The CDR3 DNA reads TGTGCCAGCAGCTTCCAGCAGACAGGGATTAGCAATCAGCCCCAGCATTTT. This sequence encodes CASSFQQTGISNQPQHF.